This T cell receptor beta chain is drawn from a study of shared clonotypes between healthy human individuals. It was across several immunoSEQ plates that each subset's genomic DNA was evenly split. Clones were read by immunoSEQ multiplex PCR, and TCRdb kept only the in-frame ones, dropping some. Of around 690,000 clones in the sample, 90% are singletons; the top ten hold 30% to 35%. Donors included only healthy HIV-negative adults lacking recent acute infections or vaccinations. This CDR3 has 13 residues. V lost 10 bases to trimming and J lost 6 bases, with 16 bases between them. The germline V gene has CDR1 MNHEY and CDR2 SMNVEV (reference sequence).

The TCR originated in a man aged 18 to 30 in good health. Some clones in this sample may be carry-over from other donors' samples. The sequenced material came from memory CD8+ T cells from PBMCs. Stated subset: CD45RO+ cells pooled with CCR7-negative TemRA cells. The chain is built from TRBV27 and TRBJ2-1; D may match TRBD1 or TRBD2 (6 bases each). This chain's CDR3 is CATSRGLFNEQFF. CDR3 bases: TGTGCCACCTCCCGGGGGCTGTTCAATGAGCAGTTCTTC.